These T cell receptor beta chains were read from a single sample in a study of shared clonotypes between healthy human individuals. Data came from immunoSEQ multiplex PCR; TCRdb stores just in-frame clones and leaves some out. The table shows around 2,000,000 clones, with 85% to 95% occurring only once. The specimen was naive CD4+ T cells sorted from blood. These receptors were collected from a man younger than 35 in good health. Both conserved end residues are part of each CDR3. D genes are given only for firm matches. Not every row has a clone size; where given, it reads once, few, many or a size class.

CDR3 protein: CAWSRTANSGNTIYF
CDR3 DNA: TGTGCCTGGAGCAGGACAGCGAACTCTGGAAACACCATATATTTT
clone size: .
D gene: .
J gene: TRBJ1-3
V gene: TRBV30

CDR3 protein: CASSLGTGKFEQYF
CDR3 DNA: TGTGCCAGCAGCTTGGGGACAGGGAAGTTCGAGCAGTACTTC
clone size: .
D gene: TRBD1
J gene: TRBJ2-7
V gene: TRBV5-6

CDR3 protein: CASSLRTLNTGELFF
CDR3 DNA: TGTGCCAGCAGTCTTCGGACACTAAACACCGGGGAGCTGTTTTTT
clone size: .
D gene: .
J gene: TRBJ2-2
V gene: TRBV27

CDR3 protein: CASSDPGLAPLQETQYF
CDR3 DNA: TGTGCCAGCAGTGACCCCGGGCTAGCGCCACTCCAAGAGACCCAGTACTTC
clone size: .
D gene: .
J gene: TRBJ2-5
V gene: TRBV6-1

CDR3 protein: CASSSLRGFEPQHF
CDR3 DNA: TGTGCCAGCAGTTCCCTTAGGGGCTTTGAGCCCCAGCATTTT
clone size: .
D gene: .
J gene: TRBJ1-5
V gene: TRBV27

CDR3 protein: CASSPAVGANYGYTF
CDR3 DNA: TGCGCCAGCAGCCCCGCAGTAGGGGCGAACTATGGCTACACCTTC
clone size: .
D gene: .
J gene: TRBJ1-2
V gene: TRBV4-1

CDR3 protein: CAISGGQGDQAFF
CDR3 DNA: TGTGCCATCAGCGGGGGACAGGGGGATCAAGCTTTCTTT
clone size: .
D gene: TRBD1
J gene: TRBJ1-1
V gene: TRBV10-3

CDR3 protein: CASSLGLAGEQYF
CDR3 DNA: TGTGCCAGCAGCTTAGGACTAGCTGGCGAGCAGTACTTC
clone size: .
D gene: TRBD2
J gene: TRBJ2-7
V gene: TRBV7-2

CDR3 protein: CASMGYYEQYF
CDR3 DNA: TGTGCCAGCATGGGGTACTACGAGCAGTACTTC
clone size: .
D gene: .
J gene: TRBJ2-7
V gene: TRBV28

CDR3 protein: CASSLLGDTEQYF
CDR3 DNA: TGTGCCAGCAGCTTGCTTGGAGATACCGAGCAGTACTTC
clone size: .
D gene: .
J gene: TRBJ2-7
V gene: TRBV7-8

CDR3 protein: CASSLQGSNTIYF
CDR3 DNA: TGTGCCAGCAGCTTACAGGGCTCAAACACCATATATTTT
clone size: .
D gene: .
J gene: TRBJ1-3
V gene: TRBV7-9

CDR3 protein: CASSLDTDYGYTF
CDR3 DNA: TGTGCCAGCAGCTTAGATACAGACTATGGCTACACCTTC
clone size: .
D gene: .
J gene: TRBJ1-2
V gene: TRBV7-9

CDR3 protein: CASAPLGGKMIGTQYF
CDR3 DNA: TGTGCCAGTGCTCCTCTGGGGGGCAAGATGATAGGGACCCAGTACTTC
clone size: .
D gene: .
J gene: TRBJ2-5
V gene: TRBV19

CDR3 protein: CASRGSPSSPSAFF
CDR3 DNA: TGTGCCAGCAGGGGAAGCCCATCATCTCCATCGGCTTTCTTT
clone size: .
D gene: .
J gene: TRBJ1-1
V gene: TRBV27

CDR3 protein: CASSSGTGIRETQYF
CDR3 DNA: TGTGCCAGTAGTTCCGGGACAGGGATTAGGGAGACCCAGTACTTC
clone size: .
D gene: TRBD1
J gene: TRBJ2-5
V gene: TRBV19

CDR3 protein: CAWSAGGETQYF
CDR3 DNA: TGTGCCTGGAGTGCGGGGGGAGAGACCCAGTACTTC
clone size: .
D gene: TRBD2
J gene: TRBJ2-5
V gene: TRBV30

CDR3 protein: CASRFTDTQYF
CDR3 DNA: TGTGCCAGCAGGTTCACAGATACGCAGTATTTT
clone size: .
D gene: .
J gene: TRBJ2-3
V gene: TRBV6-5

CDR3 protein: CASSRKGSTDTQYF
CDR3 DNA: TGTGCCAGCAGCCGGAAAGGGAGCACAGATACGCAGTATTTT
clone size: .
D gene: .
J gene: TRBJ2-3
V gene: TRBV7-8

CDR3 protein: CATGTRANEQFF
CDR3 DNA: TGTGCCACCGGGACTAGAGCCAATGAGCAGTTCTTC
clone size: .
D gene: TRBD2
J gene: TRBJ2-1
V gene: TRBV10-3

CDR3 protein: CASSSTAHWDTQYF
CDR3 DNA: TGTGCCAGCAGTTCGACAGCCCATTGGGATACGCAGTATTTT
clone size: .
D gene: .
J gene: TRBJ2-3
V gene: TRBV9

CDR3 protein: CASSLLAGTGEKLFF
CDR3 DNA: TGTGCCAGCAGCTTGTTGGCGGGGACCGGTGAAAAACTGTTTTTT
clone size: .
D gene: .
J gene: TRBJ1-4
V gene: TRBV5-6

CDR3 protein: CASRTLRDRGNSPLHF
CDR3 DNA: TGTGCCAGCAGGACCCTCCGGGACAGGGGGAATTCACCCCTCCACTTT
clone size: few
D gene: TRBD1
J gene: TRBJ1-6
V gene: TRBV27

CDR3 protein: CASSYAGGGYNEQFF
CDR3 DNA: TGTGCCAGCAGTTACGCCGGGGGCGGATACAATGAGCAGTTCTTC
clone size: .
D gene: .
J gene: TRBJ2-1
V gene: TRBV6-5

CDR3 protein: CSVLRDRDTDTQYF
CDR3 DNA: TGCAGCGTCCTCCGGGACAGAGACACAGATACGCAGTATTTT
clone size: .
D gene: TRBD1
J gene: TRBJ2-3
V gene: TRBV29-1

CDR3 protein: CASRADRVAYGYTF
CDR3 DNA: TGTGCCAGCAGGGCCGACAGGGTTGCCTATGGCTACACCTTC
clone size: .
D gene: TRBD1
J gene: TRBJ1-2
V gene: TRBV6-4

CDR3 protein: CASSPPDRAVNEQFF
CDR3 DNA: TGTGCCAGCAGTCCTCCTGACAGGGCTGTCAATGAGCAGTTCTTC
clone size: .
D gene: TRBD1
J gene: TRBJ2-1
V gene: TRBV28

CDR3 protein: CASSRTVSNQPQHF
CDR3 DNA: TGTGCCAGCAGTCGGACAGTTAGCAATCAGCCCCAGCATTTT
clone size: .
D gene: .
J gene: TRBJ1-5
V gene: TRBV6-5

CDR3 protein: CASSPGPRLANIQYF
CDR3 DNA: TGTGCCAGCAGTCCCGGGCCCAGACTGGCGAACATTCAGTACTTC
clone size: .
D gene: .
J gene: TRBJ2-4
V gene: TRBV28

CDR3 protein: CASSQLAGGRHEQYF
CDR3 DNA: TGTGCCAGCAGTCAACTAGCGGGGGGGCGACACGAGCAGTACTTC
clone size: .
D gene: TRBD2
J gene: TRBJ2-7
V gene: TRBV6-5

CDR3 protein: CASSGTVLNQPQHF
CDR3 DNA: TGTGCCAGCAGTGGGACAGTTCTAAATCAGCCCCAGCATTTT
clone size: .
D gene: .
J gene: TRBJ1-5
V gene: TRBV2

CDR3 protein: CASSLRQARGNSPLHF
CDR3 DNA: TGTGCCAGCAGCTTACGGCAGGCCCGCGGCAATTCACCCCTCCACTTT
clone size: .
D gene: .
J gene: TRBJ1-6
V gene: TRBV7-9

CDR3 protein: CASSLRGGGRDQPQHF
CDR3 DNA: TGCGCCAGCAGCCTTCGAGGGGGTGGTCGTGATCAGCCCCAGCATTTT
clone size: .
D gene: .
J gene: TRBJ1-5
V gene: TRBV4-1

CDR3 protein: CASSLDWSRAGYEQYF
CDR3 DNA: TGTGCCAGCAGTTTAGATTGGAGCAGGGCGGGCTACGAGCAGTACTTC
clone size: .
D gene: .
J gene: TRBJ2-7
V gene: TRBV27

CDR3 protein: CASSFSGTSGNQETQYF
CDR3 DNA: TGTGCCAGCAGTTTCTCCGGGACTAGCGGGAACCAAGAGACCCAGTACTTC
clone size: .
D gene: TRBD2
J gene: TRBJ2-5
V gene: TRBV28

CDR3 protein: CASSPGQGDNSPLHF
CDR3 DNA: TGTGCCAGCAGCCCGGGACAGGGGGATAATTCACCCCTCCACTTT
clone size: .
D gene: TRBD1
J gene: TRBJ1-6
V gene: TRBV7-9

CDR3 protein: CASSPGQGSTLYYGYTF
CDR3 DNA: TGTGCCAGCAGCCCAGGACAGGGGTCTACTCTTTACTATGGCTACACCTTC
clone size: many
D gene: TRBD1
J gene: TRBJ1-2
V gene: TRBV5-4

CDR3 protein: CASSLEAATNEKLFF
CDR3 DNA: TGTGCCAGCAGCTTAGAGGCAGCAACTAATGAAAAACTGTTTTTT
clone size: .
D gene: .
J gene: TRBJ1-4
V gene: TRBV7-9

CDR3 protein: CASSPEYNEQFF
CDR3 DNA: TGTGCCAGCAGCCCCGAGTACAATGAGCAGTTCTTC
clone size: .
D gene: .
J gene: TRBJ2-1
V gene: TRBV7-8